This T cell receptor beta chain was identified in a study of Ad26.COV2.S vaccination and SARS-CoV-2 variants. Study details: The donor participated in the COV1001 trial, in its Ad26.COV2.S arm. General study points: People who got the vaccine had more spike-specific TCR breadth than people who got placebo.

Treatment noted: 15 to 20 received Ad26.COV2.S at low or high dose, single or two shots; 5 received placebo; per-sample allocation not given. Specimen acquisition occurred on day 63 following the initial vaccine or placebo injection. Boston supplied an adult donor aged 18-55 years. Participants' vaccine, an Ad26 vector, delivered Wuhan-strain SARS-CoV-2 spike. Profiled with immunoSEQ multiplex PCR; TCRdb holds only in-frame clones, not every one. This sample has around 300,000 clones, with 88% found just once. In regard to this clone: Its specificity is unknown.

Germline lookup yields CDR1 LNHDA and CDR2 SQIVND (reference sequence). Trimming stripped 5 bases from V and 4 bases from J, with 11 bases between. This CDR3 region has 14 residues. V usage is TRBV19 and J usage is TRBJ1-4, with D unclear. The source was peripheral blood, collected in a trial of Ad26.COV2.S vaccine versus placebo. The origin of this receptor is a person between 18 and 59 years old who received the Ad26.COV2.S COVID-19 vaccine or a placebo. DNA of the CDR3: TGTGCCAGTAGTGTCCCGGGCCTTAATGAAAAACTGTTTTTT. Protein sequence: CASSVPGLNEKLFF.